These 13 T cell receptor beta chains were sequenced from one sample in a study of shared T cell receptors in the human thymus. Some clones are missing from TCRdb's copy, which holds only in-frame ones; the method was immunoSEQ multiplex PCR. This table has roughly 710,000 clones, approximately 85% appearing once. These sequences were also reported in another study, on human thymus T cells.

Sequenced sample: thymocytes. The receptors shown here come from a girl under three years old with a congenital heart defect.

CDR3 sequence (DNA): TGTGCCACCTCAGGGAATCCCACACGTGGGGGGGAGCTGTTTTTT. Translation: CATSGNPTRGGELFF. This rearrangement joins TRBV10-3 to TRBJ2-2; tentatively, D is TRBD1 (5 bases). The length of the CDR3 is 15 residues. Germline V gene sequence: CDR1 ENHRY, CDR2 SYGVKD. V lost 10 bases and J 8 bases, leaving 23 bases between the germline ends.

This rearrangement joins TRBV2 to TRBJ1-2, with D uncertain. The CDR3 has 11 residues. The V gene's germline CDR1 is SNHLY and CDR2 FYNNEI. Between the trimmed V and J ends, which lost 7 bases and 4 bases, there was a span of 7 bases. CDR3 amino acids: CASTFSYGYTF. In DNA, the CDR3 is TGTGCCAGCACGTTCTCCTATGGCTACACCTTC.

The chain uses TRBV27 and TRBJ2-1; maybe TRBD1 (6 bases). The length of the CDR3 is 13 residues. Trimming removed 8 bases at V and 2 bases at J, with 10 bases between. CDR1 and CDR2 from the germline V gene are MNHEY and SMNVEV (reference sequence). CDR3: CASGRTAYNEQFF. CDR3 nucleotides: TGTGCCAGCGGCCGGACAGCCTACAATGAGCAGTTCTTC.

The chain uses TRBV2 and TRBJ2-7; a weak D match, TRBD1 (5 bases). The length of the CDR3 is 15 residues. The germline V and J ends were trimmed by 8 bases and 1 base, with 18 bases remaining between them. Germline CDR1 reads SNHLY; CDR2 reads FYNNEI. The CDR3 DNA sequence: TGTGCCAGCGACGATGGGCCAGGGATATCCTACGAGCAGTACTTC. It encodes CASDDGPGISYEQYF.

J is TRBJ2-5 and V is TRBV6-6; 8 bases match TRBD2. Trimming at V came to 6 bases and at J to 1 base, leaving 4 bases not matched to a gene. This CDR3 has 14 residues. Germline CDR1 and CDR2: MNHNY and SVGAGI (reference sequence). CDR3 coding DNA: TGTGCCAGCAGCCGTGGACTAGCCCAAGAGACCCAGTACTTC. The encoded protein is CASSRGLAQETQYF.

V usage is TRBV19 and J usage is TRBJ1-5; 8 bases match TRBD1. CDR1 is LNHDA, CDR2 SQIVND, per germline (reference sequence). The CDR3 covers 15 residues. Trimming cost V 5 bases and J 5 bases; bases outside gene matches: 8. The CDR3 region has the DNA TGTGCCAGTAGTTTCCGGACAGGGATGGATCAGCCCCAGCATTTT. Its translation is CASSFRTGMDQPQHF.

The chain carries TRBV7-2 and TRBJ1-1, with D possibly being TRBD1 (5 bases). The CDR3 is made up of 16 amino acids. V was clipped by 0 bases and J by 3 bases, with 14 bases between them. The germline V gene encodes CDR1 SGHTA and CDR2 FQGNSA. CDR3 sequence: CASSLALFRDDTEAFF. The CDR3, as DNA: TGTGCCAGCAGCTTAGCTCTTTTCAGGGATGACACTGAAGCTTTCTTT. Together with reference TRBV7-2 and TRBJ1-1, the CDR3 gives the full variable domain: GAGVSQSPSNKVTEKGKDVELRCDPISGHTALYWYRQSLGQGLEFLIYFQGNSAPDKSGLPSDRFSAERTGGSVSTLTIQRTQQEDSAVYLCASSLALFRDDTEAFFGQGTRLTVV.

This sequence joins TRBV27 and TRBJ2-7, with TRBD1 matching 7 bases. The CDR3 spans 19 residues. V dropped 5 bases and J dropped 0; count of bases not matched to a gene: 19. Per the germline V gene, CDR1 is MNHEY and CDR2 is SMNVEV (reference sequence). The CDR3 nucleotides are TGTGCCAGCAGTCCGGACAGGAGAAGAGGAACCGAGAGCTCCTACGAGCAGTACTTC. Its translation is CASSPDRRRGTESSYEQYF.

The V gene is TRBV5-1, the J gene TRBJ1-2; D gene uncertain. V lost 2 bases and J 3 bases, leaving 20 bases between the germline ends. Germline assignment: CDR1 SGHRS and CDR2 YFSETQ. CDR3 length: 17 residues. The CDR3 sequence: CASSLLSGYAPDYGYTF. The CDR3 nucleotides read TGCGCCAGCAGCTTACTCTCCGGGTATGCGCCGGACTATGGCTACACCTTC. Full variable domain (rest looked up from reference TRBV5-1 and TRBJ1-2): KAGVTQTPRYLIKTRGQQVTLSCSPISGHRSVSWYQQTPGQGLQFLFEYFSETQRNKGNFPGRFSGRQFSNSRSEMNVSTLELGDSALYLCASSLLSGYAPDYGYTFGSGTRLTVV.

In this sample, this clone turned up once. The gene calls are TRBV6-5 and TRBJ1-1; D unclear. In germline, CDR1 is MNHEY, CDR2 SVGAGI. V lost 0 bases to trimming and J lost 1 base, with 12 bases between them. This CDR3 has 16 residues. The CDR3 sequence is CASSYSNGERNTEAFF. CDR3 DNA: TGTGCCAGCAGTTACTCGAACGGGGAGAGGAACACTGAAGCTTTCTTT.

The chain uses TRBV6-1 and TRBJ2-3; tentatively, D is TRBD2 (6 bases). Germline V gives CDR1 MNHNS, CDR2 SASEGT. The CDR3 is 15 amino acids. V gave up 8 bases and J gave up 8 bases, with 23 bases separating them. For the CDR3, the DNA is TGTGCCAGCCTGGGCCTCGGACTAAACCTGGGTACGCAGTATTTT. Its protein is CASLGLGLNLGTQYF.

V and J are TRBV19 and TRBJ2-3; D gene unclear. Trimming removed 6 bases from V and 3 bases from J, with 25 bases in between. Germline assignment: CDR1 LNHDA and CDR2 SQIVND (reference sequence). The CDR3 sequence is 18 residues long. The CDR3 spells CASSKDFRITKRTDTQYF. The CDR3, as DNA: TGTGCCAGTAGCAAGGATTTCAGGATTACAAAACGAACAGATACGCAGTATTTT.

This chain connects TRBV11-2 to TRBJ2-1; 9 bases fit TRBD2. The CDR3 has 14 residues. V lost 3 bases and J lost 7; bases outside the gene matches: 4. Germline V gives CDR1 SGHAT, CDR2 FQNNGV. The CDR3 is CASSLRLAGNEQFF. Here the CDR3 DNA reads TGTGCCAGCAGCTTGCGTCTAGCGGGGAATGAGCAGTTCTTC.